The next 26 T cell receptor beta chains were all read from a single sample in a study of blood T cell repertoires in COVID-19. TCRdb's copy holds only in-frame clones and misses some; the assay was immunoSEQ multiplex PCR. The sample holds more than 95,000 clones, around four fifths seen once. The sequenced material came from peripheral blood. Source of these receptors: a man aged 60-69 years with acute or convalescent COVID-19.

This clone was seen just once. V is TRBV9 and J is TRBJ2-3, with 11 positions matching TRBD2. Germline V CDR1 and CDR2: SGDLS, YYNGEE. This CDR3 has 15 amino acids. V shed 3 bases and J 6 bases; nucleotides not matched to a gene: 6. The chain's CDR3 is CASSGETSGTDTQYF. In DNA, the CDR3 is TGTGCCAGCAGCGGGGAGACTAGCGGGACTGATACGCAGTATTTT. The variable domain in full, completed from reference TRBV9 and TRBJ2-3, reads DSGVTQTPKHLITATGQRVTLRCSPRSGDLSVYWYQQSLDQGLQFLIQYYNGEERAKGNILERFSAQQFPDLHSELNLSSLELGDSALYFCASSGETSGTDTQYFGPGTRLTVL.

This rearrangement joins TRBV9 to TRBJ1-2; 7 bases agree with TRBD1. The CDR3 covers 13 residues. V shed 0 bases and J 8 bases; nucleotides not matched to a gene: 4. The V gene's germline CDR1 is SGDLS and CDR2 YYNGEE. This CDR3 is CASSVVQGGGYTF. The DNA of the CDR3 is TGTGCCAGCAGCGTAGTCCAGGGGGGAGGCTACACCTTC.

The rearrangement links TRBV4-2 to TRBJ2-7, with TRBD2 matching 14 bases. The germline gives CDR1 LGHNA, CDR2 YNFKEQ. CDR3 length: 18 amino acids. The V and J ends lost 1 base and 4 bases, in that order; junction bases with no gene match: 9. The CDR3 region has the DNA TGTGCCAGCAGCCAAGTCACGGGACTAGCGGGAGTTTGGTACGAGCAGTACTTC. It translates to CASSQVTGLAGVWYEQYF.

The chain carries TRBV19 and TRBJ2-1, with TRBD1 matching 10 bases. This CDR3 comprises 22 residues. The germline V gene encodes CDR1 LNHDA and CDR2 SQIVND (reference sequence). The trim removed 0 bases at V and 12 bases at J, leaving 29 bases unmatched. DNA for the CDR3: TGTGCCAGTAGTATAGATCCGTTCCGGGACAGGGACATTGTGGGGACAGGGGAGGGGCAGTTCTTC. Encoded protein: CASSIDPFRDRDIVGTGEGQFF.

The chain carries TRBV5-4 and TRBJ2-7; 10 bases align to TRBD1. There are 14 residues in the CDR3. Germline V gene sequence: CDR1 SGHNT, CDR2 YYREEE (reference sequence). The J segment lost 5 bases and the V segment lost 2 bases, leaving 4 bases of the junction unmatched. The CDR3 coding sequence is TGTGCCAGCAGCTTAGGGGACAGGGGACACGAGCAGTACTTC. It codes for CASSLGDRGHEQYF.

The CDR3 nucleotides read TGTGCCAGCAGCCCCCCCCTTGGGGGGACCTTGGATGAGCAGTTCTTC. Translating it yields CASSPPLGGTLDEQFF. V usage is TRBV11-1 and J usage is TRBJ2-1; perhaps TRBD2 as D (6 bases). CDR1 is SGHAT, CDR2 FQDESV, per germline (reference sequence). The CDR3 is 16 amino acids. The V and J ends lost 5 bases and 8 bases respectively, with 22 bases between them. Looking up the rest from reference TRBV11-1 and TRBJ2-1 gives the full variable domain: EAEVAQSPRYKITEKSQAVAFWCDPISGHATLYWYRQILGQGPELLVQFQDESVVDDSQLPKDRFSAERLKGVDSTLKIQPAELGDSAMYLCASSPPLGGTLDEQFFGPGTRLTVL.

This chain links TRBV10-3 with TRBJ1-3; unclear D gene. Germline CDR1 is ENHRY and CDR2 is SYGVKD. The CDR3 contains 14 residues. Trimming took off 8 bases at V and 2 bases at J, with 13 bases between the two ends. The DNA for the CDR3 is TGTGCCATCCCCGAGAGGAGGGCTGGAAACACCATATATTTT. Protein: CAIPERRAGNTIYF.

The chain uses TRBV7-5 and TRBJ2-1; the D call TRBD2 from the table was never checked on the DNA. TRBV7-5 is a recognized pseudogene. The CDR3 covers 18 residues. The CDR3 reads CARSFTGGNRERIDEQFF. For the CDR3, the DNA is TGTGCCAGAAGCTTTACGGGAGGGAATCGCGAGAGGATCGATGAGCAGTTCTTC.

The chain has TRBV6-2 or TRBV6-3 and TRBJ2-6; 7 nucleotides align to TRBD2. CDR3 size: 15 residues. After removal of 5 bases from V and 2 bases from J, the junction contained 3 bases not matched to a gene. From germline, CDR1 is MNHEY and CDR2 SVGEGT. The CDR3 DNA is TGTGCCAGCAGTCAAACTAGCGCTGGGGCCAACGTCCTGACTTTC. Amino acid sequence: CASSQTSAGANVLTF.

V is TRBV9 and J is TRBJ2-1; 13 bases match TRBD2. The CDR3 has 16 amino acids. The J segment lost 8 bases and the V segment lost 4 bases, leaving 9 bases of the junction unmatched. Germline-derived CDR1 and CDR2 are SGDLS and YYNGEE. The CDR3 DNA sequence: TGTGCCAGCAGCCCCAGGACTAGCGGGAGTTGGTATGAGCAGTTCTTC. It encodes CASSPRTSGSWYEQFF.

The V gene is TRBV6-6, the J gene TRBJ1-4; 10 bases align to TRBD1. CDR3 length: 15 amino acids. Germline CDR1 is MNHNY and CDR2 is SVGAGI (reference sequence). After removal of 6 bases from V and 6 bases from J, the junction contained 7 bases not matched to a gene. The CDR3 DNA reads TGTGCCAGCAGCCCCTGGACAGGGGGGGATGAAAAACTGTTTTTT. Its protein is CASSPWTGGDEKLFF.

The chain carries TRBV14 and TRBJ2-2; 12 nucleotides agree with TRBD2. The germline CDR1 and CDR2 sequences are SGHDN and FVKESK. This CDR3 has 18 residues. The V and J ends lost 3 bases and 6 bases, in that order; junction bases with no gene match: 11. The CDR3 protein is CASSHRTTSGSGSGELFF. CDR3 nucleotide sequence: TGTGCCAGCAGCCATCGCACGACTAGCGGGAGTGGGTCCGGGGAGCTGTTTTTT.

In this sample, this clone turned up once. The CDR3 DNA follows: TGCGCCAGCAGCTTGGATACGGGATCGAAGACCCAGTACTTC. It codes for CASSLDTGSKTQYF. The chain combines TRBV5-1 with TRBJ2-5; D may be TRBD2 (5 bases). CDR1 and CDR2 (germline): SGHRS, YFSETQ. The CDR3 loop spans 14 amino acids. V lost 0 bases and J lost 6, with 12 bases in between.

The chain joins TRBV10-2 to TRBJ2-1, with a tentative D call TRBD2 (5 bases). The CDR3 consists of 14 residues. V lost 4 bases to trimming and J lost 5 bases, with 12 bases between them. Germline CDR1 and CDR2: WSHSY and SAAADI. The CDR3 loop is CASSAITSDNEQFF. The CDR3 coding sequence is TGCGCCAGCAGTGCCATTACTAGTGACAATGAGCAGTTCTTC.

The chain recombines TRBV15 with TRBJ1-5; weak D call: TRBD1 (6 bases). This CDR3 is 14 amino acids long. V was shortened by 4 bases and J by 5 bases, with 12 bases between the two germline ends. CDR1 is LNHNV and CDR2 is YYDKDF in the germline V gene (reference sequence). The CDR3 nucleotides read TGTGCCACCAGCACTTGGGGGCCTCATCAGCCCCAGCATTTT. It encodes CATSTWGPHQPQHF.

The V gene is TRBV19, the J gene TRBJ2-5, with 14 bases aligning to TRBD2. The CDR3 runs to 16 residues. Germline V gene lookup returns CDR1 LNHDA and CDR2 SQIVND (reference sequence). The ends lost 3 bases at V and 4 bases at J; junction bases unmatched: 4. Written as DNA, the CDR3 is TGTGCCAGTAGTATCGGGACTAGCGGGAGTTTAGAGACCCAGTACTTC. Translating it yields CASSIGTSGSLETQYF.

The chain joins TRBV2 to TRBJ1-1; D uncertain. Germline-derived CDR1 and CDR2 are SNHLY and FYNNEI. The CDR3 loop spans 11 amino acids. The V end lost 6 bases, the J end lost 1 base, and 3 bases lay between the germline ends. The CDR3 nucleotides are TGTGCCAGCAGCCAGAACACTGAAGCTTTCTTT. Amino acid sequence: CASSQNTEAFF.

The rearrangement uses TRBV3-1 (or the pseudogene TRBV3-2) and TRBJ2-5, with 7 bases lining up with TRBD1. The CDR3 sequence is 16 residues long. V lost 1 base, J lost 5 bases, and 10 bases stayed unmatched. Per germline, CDR1 LGHDT and CDR2 YNNKEL (reference sequence). The DNA for the CDR3 is TGTGCCAGCAGCCAAGCTGGTAAGGGGGCTTGGGAGACCCAGTACTTC. This encodes CASSQAGKGAWETQYF.

The chain employs TRBV5-1 and TRBJ1-5, with D possibly TRBD1 on 5 matching bases. CDR1 is SGHRS, CDR2 YFSETQ, per germline. The CDR3 extends over 20 amino acids. Trimming removed 4 bases at V and 4 bases at J, with 30 bases between. CDR3 nucleotide sequence: TGCGCCAGCAGCAATTCGCCTCCCCCTTTCAGGGTGAAACCGAATCAGCCCCAGCATTTT. Translation gives CASSNSPPPFRVKPNQPQHF.

The chain joins TRBV6-5 to TRBJ1-2; D gene uncertain. Trimming took 7 bases from V and 2 from J, leaving 14 bases between them. This CDR3 is 14 amino acids long. Germline V CDR1 and CDR2: MNHEY, SVGAGI. Written as DNA, the CDR3 is TGTGCCAGCACCTCTACTCTCGCAAACTATGGCTACACCTTC. Translation: CASTSTLANYGYTF.

The chain combines TRBV7-2 with TRBJ2-7; 9 bases match TRBD1. The V and J ends lost 3 bases and 2 bases, in that order; junction bases with no gene match: 8. Germline V gene sequence: CDR1 SGHTA, CDR2 FQGNSA. The CDR3 covers 16 residues. The CDR3 DNA reads as TGTGCCAGCAGCTTTCTACGGGGACAGGGACCCTACGAGCAGTACTTC. Translated, it gives CASSFLRGQGPYEQYF.

V gene TRBV5-1 combines with J gene TRBJ2-3; TRBD2 aligns across 9 bases. The CDR3 is 14 residues long. Trimming cost V 4 bases and J 6 bases; bases outside gene matches: 6. Germline V gives CDR1 SGHRS, CDR2 YFSETQ. The CDR3: CASSRTSVEDTQYF. CDR3 DNA: TGCGCCAGCAGCCGGACTAGCGTGGAGGATACGCAGTATTTT.

The chain carries TRBV28 and TRBJ1-1; D not resolved. V was cut by 6 bases and J by 1 base, with 12 bases left in between. The CDR3 consists of 14 residues. Germline V lookup: CDR1 MDHEN, CDR2 SYDVKM. As DNA, the CDR3 is TGTGCCAGCAGGGTCACCCCAGGGAACACTGAAGCTTTCTTT. It specifies CASRVTPGNTEAFF.

The CDR3 loop reads CASRGQGTDTQYF. In nucleotides, the CDR3 is TGTGCCAGCAGGGGACAGGGTACAGATACGCAGTATTTT. The gene calls are TRBV28 and TRBJ2-3; 9 nucleotides align to TRBD1. Trimming at V came to 6 bases and at J to 3 bases, leaving 1 base not matched to a gene. There are 13 residues in the CDR3. In germline, CDR1 is MDHEN, CDR2 SYDVKM. Based on the CDR3 plus reference TRBV28 and TRBJ2-3, the full variable domain is DVKVTQSSRYLVKRTGEKVFLECVQDMDHENMFWYRQDPGLGLRLIYFSYDVKMKEKGDIPEGYSVSREKKERFSLILESASTNQTSMYLCASRGQGTDTQYFGPGTRLTVL.

The chain combines TRBV5-1 with TRBJ1-1; no reliable D call. Germline CDR1 is SGHRS and CDR2 is YFSETQ. The CDR3 length is 13 residues. With 1 base removed from V and 1 base from J, the gap between germline ends came to 5 bases. The CDR3 DNA follows: TGCGCCAGCAGCTTGTGGCAGAACACTGAAGCTTTCTTT. This codes for CASSLWQNTEAFF.

This clone was picked up a small number of times. CDR3 sequence: CASSLAEGQNSYEQYF. The DNA for the CDR3 is TGTGCCAGCAGCTTAGCGGAGGGGCAGAACTCCTACGAGCAGTACTTC. The chain employs TRBV7-9 and TRBJ2-7; TRBD2 is a possible D gene (6 bases). The CDR3 runs 16 residues. Germline CDR1 is SEHNR and CDR2 is FQNEAQ (reference sequence). The ends were cut back, 0 bases at V and 0 bases at J, with 12 bases in the middle.